Given below is one TCR beta chain in context. The CDR3 runs to 15 residues. The ends lost 1 base at V and 3 bases at J; junction bases unmatched: 4. In germline, CDR1 is SGHTA, CDR2 FQGNSA. The sample originates from a study of cytomegalovirus exposure and HLA in healthy donors. It was with 60 Vbeta and 13 Jbeta primers that the PCR ran. The repertoire was sequenced with immunoSEQ multiplex PCR; TCRdb's copy has only in-frame clones and lacks some. The sample holds 65,000 to 85,000 clones; about three quarters are singletons and the top ten take around 3.2%. The TCR sequence derives from a man in his forties or fifties in good health and CMV-seropositive. The material sequenced was PBMCs. This chain links TRBV7-2 with TRBJ2-7; the match to TRBD2 covers 9 bases. The CDR3 sequence is CASSLGLAGIYEQYF. The CDR3, as DNA: TGTGCCAGCAGCTTAGGCCTAGCGGGAATCTACGAGCAGTACTTC.